Given below is one T cell receptor beta chain in context. What it binds is not known. The sample comes from a study of shared clonotypes between healthy human individuals. This CDR3 has 14 residues. Germline V gene data show CDR1 as MGHRA and CDR2 as YSYEKL. With 1 base removed from V and 7 bases from J, the gap between germline ends came to 13 bases. Each sorted subset replicate got 200 ng genomic DNA, 25,000 to 35,000 genomes. The data were produced by immunoSEQ multiplex PCR, yet TCRdb's version contains in-frame clones alone and is incomplete. Among some 2 million clones listed, over 85% were seen once. Notes on the study in general: On the whole, naive subsets had larger estimated richness than memory subsets had.

Terminally differentiated effector memory CD45RA+ cells were excluded from the naive CD8 cells, which were CD45RO-negative and positively selected for CCR7. This TCR was recovered from a man between 18 and 35 years old in good health. Sequencing was carried out using naive CD8+ T cells sorted from blood. The V call is TRBV4-1, the J call TRBJ1-1; no firm D call. CDR3 region: CASSQGLGSVEAFF. The CDR3 region has the DNA TGCGCCAGCAGCCAAGGCCTAGGGTCGGTTGAAGCTTTCTTT.